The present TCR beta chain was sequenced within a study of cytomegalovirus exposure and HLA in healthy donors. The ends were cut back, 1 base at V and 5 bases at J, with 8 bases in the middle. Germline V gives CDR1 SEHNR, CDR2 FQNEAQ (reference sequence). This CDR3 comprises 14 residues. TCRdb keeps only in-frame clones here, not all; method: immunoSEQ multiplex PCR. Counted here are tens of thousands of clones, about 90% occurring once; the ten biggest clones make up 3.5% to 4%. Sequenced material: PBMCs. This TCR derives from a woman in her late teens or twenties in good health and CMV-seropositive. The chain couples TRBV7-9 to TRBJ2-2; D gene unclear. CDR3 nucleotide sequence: TGTGCCAGCAGCTTAGGATCCGGTACCGGGGAGCTGTTTTTT. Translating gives CASSLGSGTGELFF.